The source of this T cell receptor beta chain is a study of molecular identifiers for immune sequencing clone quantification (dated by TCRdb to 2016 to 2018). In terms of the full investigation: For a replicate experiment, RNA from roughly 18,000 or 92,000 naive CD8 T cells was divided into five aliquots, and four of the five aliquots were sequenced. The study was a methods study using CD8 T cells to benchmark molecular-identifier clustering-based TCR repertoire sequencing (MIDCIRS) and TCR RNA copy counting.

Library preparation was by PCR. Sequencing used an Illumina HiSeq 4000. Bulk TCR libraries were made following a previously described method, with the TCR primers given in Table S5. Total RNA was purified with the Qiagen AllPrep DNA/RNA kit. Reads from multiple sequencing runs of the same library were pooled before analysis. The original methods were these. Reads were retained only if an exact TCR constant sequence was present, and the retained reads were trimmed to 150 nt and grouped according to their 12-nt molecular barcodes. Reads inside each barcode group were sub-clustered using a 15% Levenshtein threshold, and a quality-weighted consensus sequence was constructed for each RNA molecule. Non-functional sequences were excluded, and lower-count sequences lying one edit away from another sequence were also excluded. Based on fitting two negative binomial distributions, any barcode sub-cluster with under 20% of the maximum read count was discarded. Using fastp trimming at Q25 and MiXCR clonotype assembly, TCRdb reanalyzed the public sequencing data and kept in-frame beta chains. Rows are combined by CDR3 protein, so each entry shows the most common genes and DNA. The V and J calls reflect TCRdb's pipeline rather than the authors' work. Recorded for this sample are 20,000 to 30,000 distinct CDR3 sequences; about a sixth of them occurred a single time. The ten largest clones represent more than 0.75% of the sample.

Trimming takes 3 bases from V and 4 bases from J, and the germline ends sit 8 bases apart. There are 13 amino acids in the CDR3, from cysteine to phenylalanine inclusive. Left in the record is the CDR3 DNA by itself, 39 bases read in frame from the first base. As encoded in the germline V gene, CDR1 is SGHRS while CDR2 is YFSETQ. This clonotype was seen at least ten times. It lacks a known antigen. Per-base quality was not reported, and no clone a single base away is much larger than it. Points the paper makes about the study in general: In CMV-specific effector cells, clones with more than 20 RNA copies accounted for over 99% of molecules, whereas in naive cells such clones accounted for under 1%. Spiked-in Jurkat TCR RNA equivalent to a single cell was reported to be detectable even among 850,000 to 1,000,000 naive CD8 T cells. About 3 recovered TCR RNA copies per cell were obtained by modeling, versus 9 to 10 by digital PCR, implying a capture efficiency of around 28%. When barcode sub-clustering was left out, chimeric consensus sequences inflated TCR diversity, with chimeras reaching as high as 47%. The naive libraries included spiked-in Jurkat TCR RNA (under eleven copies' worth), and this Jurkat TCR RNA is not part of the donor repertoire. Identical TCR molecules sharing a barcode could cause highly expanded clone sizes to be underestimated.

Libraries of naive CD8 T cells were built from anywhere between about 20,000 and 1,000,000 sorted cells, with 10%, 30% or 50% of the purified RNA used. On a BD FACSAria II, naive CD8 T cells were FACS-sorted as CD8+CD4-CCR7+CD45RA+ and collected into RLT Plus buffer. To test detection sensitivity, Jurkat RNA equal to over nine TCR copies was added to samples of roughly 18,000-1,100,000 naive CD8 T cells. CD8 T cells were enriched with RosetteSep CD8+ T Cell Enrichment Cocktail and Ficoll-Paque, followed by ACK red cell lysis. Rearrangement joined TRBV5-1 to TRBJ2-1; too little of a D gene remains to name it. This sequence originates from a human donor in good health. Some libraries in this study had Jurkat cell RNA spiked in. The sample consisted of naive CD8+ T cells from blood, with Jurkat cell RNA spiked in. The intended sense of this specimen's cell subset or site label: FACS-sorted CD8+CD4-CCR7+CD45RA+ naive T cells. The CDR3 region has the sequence CASSSTSYNEQFF. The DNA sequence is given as TGCGCCAGCAGCTCCACCAGTTACAATGAGCAGTTCTTC. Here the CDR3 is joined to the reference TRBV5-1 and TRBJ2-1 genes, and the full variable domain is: KAGVTQTPRYLIKTRGQQVTLSCSPISGHRSVSWYQQTPGQGLQFLFEYFSETQRNKGNFPGRFSGRQFSNSRSEMNVSTLELGDSALYLCASSSTSYNEQFFGPGTRLTVL.